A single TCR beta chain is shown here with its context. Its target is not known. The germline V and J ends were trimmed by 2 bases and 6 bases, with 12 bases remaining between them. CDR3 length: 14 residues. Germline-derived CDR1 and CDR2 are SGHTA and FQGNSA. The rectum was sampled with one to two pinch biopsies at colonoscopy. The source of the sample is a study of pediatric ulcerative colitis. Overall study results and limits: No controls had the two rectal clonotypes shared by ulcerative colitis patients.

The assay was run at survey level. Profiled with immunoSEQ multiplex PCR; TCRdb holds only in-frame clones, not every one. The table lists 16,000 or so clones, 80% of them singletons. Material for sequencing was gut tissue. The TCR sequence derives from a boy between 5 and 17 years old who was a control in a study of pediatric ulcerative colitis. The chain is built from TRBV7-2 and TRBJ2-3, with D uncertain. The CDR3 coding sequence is TGTGCCAGCAGCTTATACCAAACACACGATACGCAGTATTTT. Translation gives CASSLYQTHDTQYF.